Presented here are 9 T cell receptor beta chains from one specimen sequenced in a study of T cell repertoires in cytomegalovirus infection. MiXCR, applied by TCRdb to the reads, yields one record per CDR3 protein. The sample lists about 680,000 distinct CDR3 sequences, approximately 24% occurring once. The sample comprised CD8+ T cells from PBMCs. The receptor set was obtained from a human donor in good health (CMV status not recorded). Some clones in this sample may be carry-over from other donors' samples.

This clonotype was seen repeatedly, ten times or more. The rearrangement uses TRBV7-8 and TRBJ2-1; D possibly corresponds to TRBD2 (6 bases). The CDR3 covers 16 residues. Germline-derived CDR1 and CDR2 are SGHVS and FQNEAQ. Between the trimmed V and J ends, which lost 5 bases and 5 bases, there was a span of 19 bases. The CDR3 loop is CASSHPGGMRNNEQFF. CDR3 nucleotides: TGTGCCAGCAGCCATCCCGGGGGTATGAGGAACAATGAGCAGTTCTTC.

In this sample, this clonotype turned up many times. The chain uses TRBV7-2 and TRBJ2-1; perhaps TRBD2 as D (6 bases). Looked up from germline, CDR1 is SGHTA and CDR2 is FQGNSA. The V end lost 6 bases, the J end lost 4 bases, and 25 bases lay between the germline ends. The CDR3 totals 18 residues. CDR3 protein: CASRNGSGGVKSYNEQFF. CDR3 DNA sequence: TGTGCCAGCAGAAACGGGTCCGGAGGGGTGAAATCATACAATGAGCAGTTCTTC. Drawing the rest from reference TRBV7-2 and TRBJ2-1, the complete variable domain is GAGVSQSPSNKVTEKGKDVELRCDPISGHTALYWYRQSLGQGLEFLIYFQGNSAPDKSGLPSDRFSAERTGGSVSTLTIQRTQQEDSAVYLCASRNGSGGVKSYNEQFFGPGTRLTVL.

In its sample, this clonotype was seen many times. The chain is built from TRBV4-1 and TRBJ2-7; D possibly corresponds to TRBD2 (5 bases). The CDR3 extends over 15 amino acids. From germline, CDR1 is MGHRA and CDR2 YSYEKL. The V end was cut by 1 base, the J end by 4 bases, with 14 bases between. CDR3 sequence reads: CASSQGPMTGYEQYF. The CDR3, as DNA: TGCGCCAGCAGCCAAGGCCCCATGACGGGGTACGAGCAGTACTTC.

This chain uses TRBV27 with TRBJ2-7; D not certain. V dropped 8 bases and J dropped 0 bases, with 11 bases sitting between them. The CDR3 length is 13 residues. The germline V gene has CDR1 MNHEY and CDR2 SMNVEV (reference sequence). This CDR3 is CASGYRSSYEQYF. The CDR3 DNA reads TGTGCCAGCGGCTATAGGAGCTCCTACGAGCAGTACTTC.

The rearrangement joins TRBV12-3 or TRBV12-4 to TRBJ1-2; D uncertain. V was shortened by 6 bases and J by 3 bases, with 17 bases between the two germline ends. This CDR3 is built from 15 residues. The CDR3 region is CASSYSFIFDYGYTF. The CDR3 DNA is TGTGCCAGCAGCTACAGCTTTATATTTGACTATGGCTACACCTTC.

The chain joins TRBV6-2 or TRBV6-3 to TRBJ2-2, with TRBD2 identical over 7 bases. Germline-derived CDR1 and CDR2 are MNHEY and SVGEGT. The length of the CDR3 is 16 residues. The junction had 6 bases not matched to a gene; V was cut back by 2 bases and J by 3 bases. CDR3 region: CASSYRRGGDTGELFF. The CDR3 DNA follows: TGTGCCAGCAGTTACCGCCGGGGAGGGGACACCGGGGAGCTGTTTTTT.

In its sample, this clonotype was seen a few times. V and J are TRBV12-3 or TRBV12-4 and TRBJ1-6, with a tentative D call TRBD1 (6 bases). With 3 bases removed from V and 10 bases from J, the gap between germline ends came to 13 bases. There are 14 residues in the CDR3. In DNA, the CDR3 is TGTGCCAGCAGTTTCGGGTCAGGGGAATCACCCCTCCACTTT. Amino acids: CASSFGSGESPLHF.

In its sample, this clonotype was seen a few times. The chain recombines TRBV27 with TRBJ2-2, with a tentative D call TRBD2 (7 bases). The CDR3 spans 16 residues. Trimming took 5 bases from V and 3 from J, leaving 16 bases between them. CDR1 is MNHEY and CDR2 is SMNVEV in the germline V gene (reference sequence). This CDR3 reads CASSDSAGAYTGELFF. The CDR3 DNA sequence: TGTGCCAGCAGTGATTCTGCGGGGGCTTACACCGGGGAGCTGTTTTTT.

The chain carries TRBV19 and TRBJ2-1; possibly TRBD1 or TRBD2 for D (6 bases each). V gave up 7 bases and J gave up 6 bases, with 19 bases separating them. Germline V CDR1 and CDR2: LNHDA, SQIVND (reference sequence). CDR3 length equals 15 residues. DNA for the CDR3: TGTGCCAGTACCTTCGGGGGCCCGACGGGCAATGAGCAGTTCTTC. Translation: CASTFGGPTGNEQFF.